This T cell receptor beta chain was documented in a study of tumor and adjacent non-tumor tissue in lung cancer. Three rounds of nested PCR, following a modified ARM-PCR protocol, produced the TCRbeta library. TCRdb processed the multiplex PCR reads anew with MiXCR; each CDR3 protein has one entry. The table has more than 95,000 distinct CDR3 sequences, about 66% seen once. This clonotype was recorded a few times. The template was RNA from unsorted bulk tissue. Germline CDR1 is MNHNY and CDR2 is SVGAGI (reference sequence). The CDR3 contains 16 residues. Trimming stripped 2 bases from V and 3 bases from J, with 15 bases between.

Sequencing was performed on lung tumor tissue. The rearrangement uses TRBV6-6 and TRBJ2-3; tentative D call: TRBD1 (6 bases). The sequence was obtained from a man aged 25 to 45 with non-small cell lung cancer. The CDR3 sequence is CASSYRQGRGTDTQYF. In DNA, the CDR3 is TGTGCCAGCAGTTACCGGCAGGGTAGGGGGACAGATACGCAGTATTTT.